This passage covers 20 T cell receptor beta chains from one sample sequenced in a study of T-cell memory formation after mild COVID-19. TCRdb re-derived calls from the 5' RACE reads in MiXCR, one entry per CDR3 protein. Of a few hundred thousand distinct CDR3 sequences in the sample, 15% to 20% were seen once. Sequenced: PBMCs or a T cell subset sorted from them (not recorded which). These receptors came from a man between 18 and 29 years old who had mild COVID-19 (a few samples of this study predate the infection). Cell type and time point are not known.

As concerns this clonotype: A junction end diverges from the germline sequence, so it may reflect a read error. V usage is TRBV29-1 and J usage is TRBJ2-2; TRBD1 might be the D (5 bases). This CDR3 comprises 14 residues. Germline CDR1 SQVTM, CDR2 ANQGSEA. CDR3 sequence (DNA): TGCAGCGTGGGGTCACCAGGGAACGCCGGGGAGCTGTTTTTT. It encodes CSVGSPGNAGELFF.

This chain joins TRBV9 and TRBJ2-2; D is undetermined. The CDR3 spans 14 residues. With 4 bases removed from V and 7 bases from J, the gap between germline ends came to 14 bases. In germline, CDR1 is SGDLS, CDR2 YYNGEE. The CDR3 sequence is CASSFGLDGGELFF. The CDR3 DNA sequence: TGTGCCAGCAGCTTCGGGCTAGATGGCGGGGAGCTGTTTTTT.

The chain combines TRBV12-3 or TRBV12-4 with TRBJ2-3; D unresolved. The CDR3 sequence is 13 residues long. Trimming stripped 5 bases from V and 8 bases from J, with 14 bases between. CDR3 loop: CASSPSDRGTQYF. In DNA, the CDR3 is TGTGCCAGCAGTCCATCCGACCGAGGTACGCAGTATTTT.

The gene calls are TRBV20-1 and TRBJ2-3; 9 bases are a match to TRBD2. Germline CDR1 DFQATT, CDR2 SNEGSKA (reference sequence). The trim removed 0 bases at V and 4 bases at J, leaving 5 bases unmatched. The CDR3 covers 15 residues. CDR3 loop: CSARDPAGGPDTQYF. The DNA for the CDR3 is TGCAGTGCTAGAGATCCTGCGGGGGGGCCAGATACGCAGTATTTT.

This rearrangement joins TRBV9 to TRBJ1-4, with D maybe TRBD1 (5 bases). V lost 4 bases, J lost 8 bases, and 15 bases lay in between. The CDR3 covers 14 residues. From germline, CDR1 is SGDLS and CDR2 YYNGEE. CDR3 DNA: TGTGCCAGCAGCCCCCGCGGGACCGGCGAAAAACTGTTTTTT. Protein product: CASSPRGTGEKLFF.

This clonotype was counted a few times. The rearrangement joins TRBV23-1 to TRBJ2-3; TRBD2 matches 9 bases. TRBV23-1 belongs to the ORF category, with a function that is uncertain. Trimming removed 4 bases from V and 0 bases from J; junction bases left unmatched: 5. The CDR3 has 16 amino acids. The CDR3 here is CASSPSSGDSTDTQYF. The CDR3 DNA reads TGCGCCAGCAGTCCCTCTAGCGGGGACAGCACAGATACGCAGTATTTT.

This clonotype was seen ten or more times. This rearrangement joins TRBV5-1 to TRBJ2-5, with D uncertain. CDR3 length: 16 residues. V lost 1 base, J lost 3 bases, and 16 bases lay in between. Germline assignment: CDR1 SGHRS and CDR2 YFSETQ. The CDR3 DNA follows: TGCGCCAGCAGCTTGCTGCCCCTTGGGCAGAAAGAGACCCAGTACTTC. It is translated as CASSLLPLGQKETQYF.

This chain joins TRBV9 and TRBJ1-2; 7 positions match TRBD1. CDR3 size: 15 residues. With V trimmed by 0 bases and J by 4 bases, 6 bases remained unmatched. The germline gives CDR1 SGDLS, CDR2 YYNGEE. For the CDR3, the DNA is TGTGCCAGCAGCGTAGGACAGGGAGGCTTCTATGGCTACACCTTC. Its translation: CASSVGQGGFYGYTF.

The sample holds a few counts of this clonotype. This chain joins TRBV12-3 or TRBV12-4 and TRBJ1-1, with unresolved D. This CDR3 region has 15 residues. Trimming pared 3 bases from V and 0 bases from J, leaving 11 bases between. The CDR3 nucleotides are TGTGCCAGCAGTTTTGGTTCCGGGGTGAACACTGAAGCTTTCTTT. It specifies CASSFGSGVNTEAFF.

J is TRBJ2-5 and V is TRBV7-2, with D perhaps matching TRBD2 (5 bases). The CDR3 is 16 residues long. In germline, CDR1 is SGHTA, CDR2 FQGNSA. The V gene lost 1 base and the J gene lost 0 bases, with 12 bases spanning the gap. CDR3 sequence (DNA): TGTGCCAGCAGCTTAGTTACGGGGTTATACCAAGAGACCCAGTACTTC. Its translation is CASSLVTGLYQETQYF.

This clonotype has a handful of counts. V gene TRBV7-9 combines with J gene TRBJ1-1; 7 bases fit TRBD1. The CDR3 spans 12 residues. Germline V gives CDR1 SEHNR, CDR2 FQNEAQ (reference sequence). V dropped 5 bases and J dropped 4; count of bases not matched to a gene: 1. The CDR3 sequence is CASSDRVTEAFF. The CDR3 DNA reads as TGTGCCAGCAGCGACAGGGTCACTGAAGCTTTCTTT.

The chain is built from TRBV15 and TRBJ2-2; possibly TRBD2 for D (5 bases). Trimming took 1 base from V and 2 from J, leaving 8 bases between them. The germline V gene has CDR1 LNHNV and CDR2 YYDKDF (reference sequence). The CDR3 has 15 amino acids. CDR3 in amino acids: CATSRGTGNTGELFF. CDR3 nucleotides: TGTGCCACCAGCAGAGGGACGGGAAACACCGGGGAGCTGTTTTTT.

This sequence joins TRBV6-2 or TRBV6-3 and TRBJ2-7; D is uncertain. CDR3 size: 11 residues. The germline V gene has CDR1 MNHEY and CDR2 SVGEGT. Deletions cut 4 bases from V and 9 bases from J, with 10 bases between. This chain's CDR3 is CASSSRGRQYF. DNA for the CDR3: TGTGCCAGCAGTTCCAGAGGTCGGCAGTACTTC.

The CDR3 bases are TGTGCCAGCAGCTTAGGGGGGACAGGCTACCCTGAAGCTTTCTTT. Translation gives CASSLGGTGYPEAFF. J is TRBJ1-1 and V is TRBV11-1; 8 nucleotides align to TRBD1. The germline CDR1 and CDR2 sequences are SGHAT and FQDESV (reference sequence). V shed 1 base and J 6 bases; nucleotides not matched to a gene: 7. The CDR3 totals 15 residues.

This clonotype was observed a few times. The rearrangement links TRBV9 to TRBJ2-3; 7 bases are shared with TRBD1. Trimming at V came to 4 bases and at J to 4 bases, leaving 12 bases not matched to a gene. Germline CDR1 is SGDLS and CDR2 is YYNGEE. This CDR3 has 16 residues. As DNA, the CDR3 is TGTGCCAGCAGCCGGGAAGGGGGCGCGAGGCCAGATACGCAGTATTTT. This encodes CASSREGGARPDTQYF.

This clonotype was seen a few times. The chain recombines TRBV12-3 or TRBV12-4 with TRBJ1-1, with D perhaps TRBD1 (6 bases). V was trimmed by 4 bases and J by 3 bases, leaving 9 bases between them. This CDR3 is 13 amino acids long. The CDR3 region is CASSSNRDTEAFF. The CDR3 DNA reads TGTGCCAGCAGTTCAAACAGGGACACTGAAGCTTTCTTT.

CDR3 DNA sequence: TGTGCCAGCAGTTACTCCAGAGGTACTAATGAAAAACTGTTTTTT. It translates to CASSYSRGTNEKLFF. The chain combines TRBV6-5 with TRBJ1-4, with D hard to call. The CDR3 length is 15 residues. CDR1 is MNHEY, CDR2 SVGAGI, per germline. The V end was cut by 0 bases, the J end by 2 bases, with 7 bases between.

V is TRBV6-2 or TRBV6-3 and J is TRBJ1-1; D call uncertain. Between the trimmed V and J ends, which lost 4 bases and 1 base, there was a span of 7 bases. Per germline, CDR1 MNHEY and CDR2 SVGEGT. CDR3 length: 13 amino acids. CDR3 residues: CASSWQPNTEAFF. The CDR3 bases are TGTGCCAGCAGTTGGCAGCCGAACACTGAAGCTTTCTTT.

V and J are TRBV24-1 and TRBJ2-3; 10 bases line up with TRBD1. Germline CDR1 reads KGHDR; CDR2 reads SFDVKD. Losses at the gene ends were 5 bases for V and 5 bases for J; bases not matched to a gene: 9. The CDR3 totals 16 residues. The CDR3 region has the DNA TGTGCCACCAGTGCATGGGGGACAGGGGCAGGAGATACGCAGTATTTT. It is translated as CATSAWGTGAGDTQYF.

V is TRBV5-1 and J is TRBJ2-2; D gene ambiguous. Trimming shortened V by 4 bases and J by 3 bases, and 13 bases separated the two germline ends. The CDR3 runs to 15 residues. CDR1 is SGHRS, CDR2 YFSETQ, per germline. CDR3 nucleotide sequence: TGCGCCAGCAGCCTCGAAGGACGTTACACCGGGGAGCTGTTTTTT. Protein: CASSLEGRYTGELFF.